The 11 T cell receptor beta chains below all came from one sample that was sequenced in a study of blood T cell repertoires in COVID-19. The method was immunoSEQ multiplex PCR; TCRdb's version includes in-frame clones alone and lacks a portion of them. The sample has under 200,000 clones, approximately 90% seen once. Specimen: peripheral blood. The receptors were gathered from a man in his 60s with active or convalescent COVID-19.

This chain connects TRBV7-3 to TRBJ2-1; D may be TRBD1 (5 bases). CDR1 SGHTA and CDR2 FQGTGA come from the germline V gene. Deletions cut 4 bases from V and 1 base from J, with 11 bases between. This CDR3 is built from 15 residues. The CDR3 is CASSSSGPSYNEQFF. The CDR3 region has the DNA TGTGCCAGCAGCTCGTCAGGGCCATCCTACAATGAGCAGTTCTTC.

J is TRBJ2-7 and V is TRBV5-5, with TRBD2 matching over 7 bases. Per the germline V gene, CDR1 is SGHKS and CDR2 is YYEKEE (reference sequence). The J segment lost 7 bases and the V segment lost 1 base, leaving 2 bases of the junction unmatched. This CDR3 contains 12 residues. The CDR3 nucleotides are TGTGCCAGCAGCTTGACAGCGGGGGAGCAGTACTTC. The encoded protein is CASSLTAGEQYF.

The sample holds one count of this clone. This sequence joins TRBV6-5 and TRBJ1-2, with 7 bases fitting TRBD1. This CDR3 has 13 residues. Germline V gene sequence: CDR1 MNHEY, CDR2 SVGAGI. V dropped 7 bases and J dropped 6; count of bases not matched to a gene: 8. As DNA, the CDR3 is TGTGCCAGCACTCCGACAGGGTTCGATGGCTACACCTTC. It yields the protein CASTPTGFDGYTF.

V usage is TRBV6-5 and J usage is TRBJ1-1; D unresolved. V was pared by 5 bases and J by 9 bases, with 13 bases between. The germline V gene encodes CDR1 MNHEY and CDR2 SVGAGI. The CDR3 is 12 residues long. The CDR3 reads CASSPMGNKAFF. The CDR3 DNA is TGTGCCAGCAGTCCTATGGGCAATAAAGCTTTCTTT.

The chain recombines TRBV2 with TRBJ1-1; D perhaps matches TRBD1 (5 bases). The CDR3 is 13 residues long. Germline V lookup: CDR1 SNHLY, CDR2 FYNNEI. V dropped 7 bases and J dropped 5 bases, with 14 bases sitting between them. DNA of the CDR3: TGTGCCAGCACCACGGAGGGGAGGACTGAAGCTTTCTTT. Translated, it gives CASTTEGRTEAFF.

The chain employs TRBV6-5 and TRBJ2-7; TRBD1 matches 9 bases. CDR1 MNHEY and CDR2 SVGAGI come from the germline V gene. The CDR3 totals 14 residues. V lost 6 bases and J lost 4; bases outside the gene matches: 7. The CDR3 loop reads CASSRGQGSYEQYF. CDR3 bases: TGTGCCAGCAGCCGCGGACAGGGGAGTTACGAGCAGTACTTC.

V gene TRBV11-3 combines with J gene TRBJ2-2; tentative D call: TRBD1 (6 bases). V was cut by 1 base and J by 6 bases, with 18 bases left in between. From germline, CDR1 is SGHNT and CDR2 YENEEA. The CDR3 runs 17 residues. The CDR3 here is CASSLGLNRVSPGELFF. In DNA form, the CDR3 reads TGTGCCAGCAGCTTAGGACTTAACAGGGTTTCCCCCGGGGAGCTGTTTTTT.

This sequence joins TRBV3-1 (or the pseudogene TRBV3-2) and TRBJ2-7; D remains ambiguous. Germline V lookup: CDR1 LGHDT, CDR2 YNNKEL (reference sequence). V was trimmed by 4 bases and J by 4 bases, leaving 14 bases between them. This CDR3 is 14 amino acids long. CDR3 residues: CASSRASPEYEQYF. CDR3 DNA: TGTGCCAGCAGCCGGGCCAGCCCCGAGTACGAGCAGTACTTC.

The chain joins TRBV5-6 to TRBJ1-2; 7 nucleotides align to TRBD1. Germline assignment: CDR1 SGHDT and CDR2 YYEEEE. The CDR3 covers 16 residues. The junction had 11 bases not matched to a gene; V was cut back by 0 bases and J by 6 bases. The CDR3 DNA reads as TGTGCCAGCAGCTTGGCCGGGAGACAGGGAATTAATGGCTACACCTTC. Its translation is CASSLAGRQGINGYTF.

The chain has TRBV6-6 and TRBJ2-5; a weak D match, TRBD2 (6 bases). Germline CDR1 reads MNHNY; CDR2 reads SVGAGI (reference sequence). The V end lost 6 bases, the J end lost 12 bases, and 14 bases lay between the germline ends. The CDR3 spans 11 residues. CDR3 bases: TGTGCCAGCAGCCGCCAGGGACTGAAGTACTTC. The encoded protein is CASSRQGLKYF.

The CDR3 DNA reads as TGTGCCAGCTTGCTGGAGGCTTCTGGAAACACCATATATTTT. It specifies CASLLEASGNTIYF. V gene TRBV2 combines with J gene TRBJ1-3; D is uncertain. The V gene's germline CDR1 is SNHLY and CDR2 FYNNEI. Trimming shortened V by 8 bases and J by 1 base, and 12 bases separated the two germline ends. The CDR3 sequence is 14 residues long.